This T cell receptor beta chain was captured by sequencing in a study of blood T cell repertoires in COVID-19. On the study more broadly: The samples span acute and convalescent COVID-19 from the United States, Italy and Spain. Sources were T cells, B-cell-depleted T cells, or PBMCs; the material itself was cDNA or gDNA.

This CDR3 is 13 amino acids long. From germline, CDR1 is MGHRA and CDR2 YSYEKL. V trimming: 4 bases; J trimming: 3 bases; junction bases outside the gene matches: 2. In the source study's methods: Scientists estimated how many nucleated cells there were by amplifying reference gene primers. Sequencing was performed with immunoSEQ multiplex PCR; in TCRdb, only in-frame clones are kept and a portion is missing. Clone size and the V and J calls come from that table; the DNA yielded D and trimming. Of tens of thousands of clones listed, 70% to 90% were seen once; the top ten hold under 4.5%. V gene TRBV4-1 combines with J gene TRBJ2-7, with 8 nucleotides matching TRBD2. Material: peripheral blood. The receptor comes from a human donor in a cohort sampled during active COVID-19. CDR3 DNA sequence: TGCGCCAGCAGCCGTAGCGGGATCTACGAGCAGTACTTC. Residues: CASSRSGIYEQYF.